Listed here are 29 T cell receptor beta chains from one sample, sequenced in a study of T cells in narcolepsy. Method: immunoSEQ multiplex PCR; TCRdb's copy keeps in-frame clones and lacks some. This sample has around 30,000 clones, with 79% found just once. The sample taken for sequencing was memory (CD45RA-) CD4+ T cells from blood. All receptors come from a human donor in good health.

This clone came up a few times. The rearrangement links TRBV2 to TRBJ2-3; D gene uncertain. The CDR3 runs 12 residues. Looked up from germline, CDR1 is SNHLY and CDR2 is FYNNEI. Trimming shortened V by 3 bases and J by 11 bases, and 12 bases separated the two germline ends. The CDR3 bases are TGTGCCAGCAGTGAGAGTGCAGAGTTGCAGTATTTT. This encodes CASSESAELQYF.

This chain connects TRBV12-5 to TRBJ1-5; possible D gene TRBD1, 5 bases. The CDR3 covers 13 residues. Trimming removed 1 base at V and 5 bases at J, with 6 bases between. Germline V gene data show CDR1 as LGHNT and CDR2 as FRNRAP. In DNA, the CDR3 is TGTGCTAGTGGTTTGGGGGGGGATCAGCCCCAGCATTTT. Amino acid sequence: CASGLGGDQPQHF.

This clone is labeled medium-sized (0.01 to 0.1%). This sequence joins TRBV6-5 and TRBJ1-3; D unresolved. In germline, CDR1 is MNHEY, CDR2 SVGAGI. This CDR3 contains 16 residues. V lost 1 base and J 0 bases, leaving 10 bases between the germline ends. The CDR3 sequence: CASSYYAVPSGNTIYF. The DNA of the CDR3 is TGTGCCAGCAGTTACTACGCAGTCCCCTCTGGAAACACCATATATTTT.

The chain recombines TRBV19 with TRBJ1-6; D may be TRBD1 (6 bases). The V gene's germline CDR1 is LNHDA and CDR2 SQIVND (reference sequence). The germline V and J ends were trimmed by 5 bases and 0 bases, with 8 bases remaining between them. This CDR3 spans 15 amino acids. DNA of the CDR3: TGTGCCAGTAGTGTACAGGGCTCCTATAATTCACCCCTCCACTTT. This sequence encodes CASSVQGSYNSPLHF.

V usage is TRBV5-1 and J usage is TRBJ2-7; 8 nucleotides align to TRBD2. The CDR3 length is 14 residues. V trimming: 4 bases; J trimming: 2 bases; junction bases outside the gene matches: 5. Germline CDR1 SGHRS, CDR2 YFSETQ. CDR3 loop: CASSPGGVAYEQYF. As DNA, the CDR3 is TGCGCCAGCAGCCCGGGGGGGGTTGCCTACGAGCAGTACTTC.

The gene calls are TRBV7-6 and TRBJ1-5; possible D gene TRBD1, 5 bases. Germline assignment: CDR1 SGHVS and CDR2 FNYEAQ. This CDR3 comprises 13 residues. V was clipped by 5 bases and J by 4 bases, with 9 bases between them. Here the CDR3 reads CASSRGPNQPQHF. Here the CDR3 DNA reads TGTGCCAGCAGCAGGGGTCCTAATCAGCCCCAGCATTTT.

The rearrangement uses TRBV6-5 and TRBJ1-2; the match to TRBD1 covers 8 bases. CDR1 is MNHEY, CDR2 SVGAGI, per germline. Losses at the gene ends were 7 bases for V and 7 bases for J; bases not matched to a gene: 14. The CDR3 runs to 15 residues. CDR3 bases: TGTGCCAGCACCTTTATCCAGACAGGGGTGGGTGGCTACACCTTC. Its protein product is CASTFIQTGVGGYTF.

In its sample, this clone was seen a few times. The rearrangement uses TRBV5-1 and TRBJ2-1; 10 bases line up with TRBD2. V shed 4 bases and J 7 bases; nucleotides not matched to a gene: 11. The CDR3 consists of 16 residues. In germline, CDR1 is SGHRS, CDR2 YFSETQ. The CDR3 DNA reads as TGCGCCAGCAGCCCTTTCCGGGTAGCGGGGGGAAATGAGCAGTTCTTC. This codes for CASSPFRVAGGNEQFF.

V gene TRBV19 combines with J gene TRBJ1-1; D ambiguous. Trimming pared 9 bases from V and 3 bases from J, leaving 14 bases between. CDR1 LNHDA and CDR2 SQIVND come from the germline V gene (reference sequence). The CDR3 has 13 amino acids. This CDR3 reads CASSRSEYTEAFF. The DNA of the CDR3 is TGTGCCAGCTCAAGGTCGGAATACACTGAAGCTTTCTTT.

The genes are TRBV5-1 and TRBJ1-4; perhaps TRBD1 as D (5 bases). Deletions cut 0 bases from V and 4 bases from J, with 10 bases between. The CDR3 runs 15 residues. The germline gives CDR1 SGHRS, CDR2 YFSETQ. The chain's CDR3 is CASSLVGVFNEKLFF. DNA of the CDR3: TGCGCCAGCAGCTTGGTAGGGGTCTTTAATGAAAAACTGTTTTTT.

J is TRBJ2-7 and V is TRBV28; perhaps TRBD1 as D (5 bases). V gave up 5 bases and J gave up 6 bases, with 17 bases separating them. Per the germline V gene, CDR1 is MDHEN and CDR2 is SYDVKM. This CDR3 is 14 amino acids long. CDR3 protein: CASSQPQGKGEQYF. CDR3 DNA: TGTGCCAGCAGTCAACCCCAGGGAAAAGGCGAGCAGTACTTC.

This chain connects TRBV11-2 to TRBJ2-7; TRBD1 matches 9 bases. V lost 4 bases to trimming and J lost 9 bases; unmatched junction nucleotides: 10. Germline values: CDR1 SGHAT, CDR2 FQNNGV. This CDR3 is 14 amino acids long. CDR3 region: CASSSPDRGGMQYF. The CDR3 nucleotides are TGTGCCAGCAGCTCCCCGGACAGGGGCGGGATGCAGTACTTC.

The gene calls are TRBV7-9 and TRBJ2-2, with 11 bases lining up with TRBD1. Germline V gene sequence: CDR1 SEHNR, CDR2 FQNEAQ (reference sequence). This CDR3 comprises 16 residues. V was clipped by 4 bases and J by 4 bases; unmatched bases: 5. As DNA, the CDR3 is TGTGCCAGCAGCTCCCCGGGACAGGGGGGCACCGGGGAGCTGTTTTTT. Translated: CASSSPGQGGTGELFF.

CDR3 nucleotides: TGTGCCAGCAGCCCACAGGGGCGAAAGAACACCGGGGAGCTGTTTTTT. Its protein product is CASSPQGRKNTGELFF. The chain combines TRBV5-4 with TRBJ2-2; TRBD1 matches at 7 bases. With 4 bases clipped from V and 1 base from J, the junction kept 7 bases outside the gene matches. The CDR3 runs 16 residues. The V gene's germline CDR1 is SGHNT and CDR2 YYREEE (reference sequence).

V and J are TRBV9 and TRBJ2-2; 10 nucleotides agree with TRBD2. The CDR3 extends over 15 amino acids. The V and J ends lost 4 bases and 4 bases, in that order; junction bases with no gene match: 4. The germline CDR1 and CDR2 sequences are SGDLS and YYNGEE. CDR3 DNA: TGTGCCAGCAGCCGAGCGGGGGGGCCCACCGGGGAGCTGTTTTTT. Protein sequence: CASSRAGGPTGELFF.

The V call is TRBV7-2, the J call TRBJ1-4, with 7 bases aligning to TRBD1. Germline-derived CDR1 and CDR2 are SGHTA and FQGNSA. Unmatched junction bases numbered 11, after V lost 5 bases and J lost 8 bases. This CDR3 contains 15 residues. CDR3: CASSPIGTVREKLFF. The CDR3 nucleotides read TGTGCCAGCAGCCCAATAGGGACAGTAAGGGAAAAACTGTTTTTT.

V gene TRBV19 combines with J gene TRBJ1-2, with D possibly matching TRBD1 (5 bases). The germline CDR1 and CDR2 sequences are LNHDA and SQIVND (reference sequence). Trimming left V 7 bases short and J 8 bases short, with 11 bases between. This CDR3 has 11 amino acids. The CDR3 region is CASMGTRGYTF. The DNA of the CDR3 is TGTGCCAGTATGGGGACTAGAGGCTACACCTTC.

This chain connects TRBV5-1 to TRBJ2-7; D unclear. The CDR3 sequence is 12 residues long. V was clipped by 0 bases and J by 6 bases, with 7 bases between them. The germline V gene has CDR1 SGHRS and CDR2 YFSETQ. In DNA form, the CDR3 reads TGCGCCAGCAGCTTGGACCGGAGCGAGCAGTACTTC. This translates into CASSLDRSEQYF.

This chain joins TRBV5-1 and TRBJ2-1; tentative D call: TRBD1 (7 bases). The CDR3 consists of 16 residues. V lost 4 bases and J lost 6, with 20 bases in between. Germline CDR1 is SGHRS and CDR2 is YFSETQ. CDR3 sequence: CASSPGDSGLSNEQFF. Written as DNA, the CDR3 is TGCGCCAGCAGCCCGGGGGACAGTGGTTTAAGCAATGAGCAGTTCTTC.

The CDR3 reads CASSPGSGELFF. CDR3 nucleotides: TGTGCCAGCAGTCCAGGGAGCGGGGAGCTGTTTTTT. The chain recombines TRBV6-5 with TRBJ2-2; D may match TRBD1 or TRBD2 (5 bases each). The germline gives CDR1 MNHEY, CDR2 SVGAGI. This CDR3 region has 12 residues. V lost 5 bases and J 7 bases, leaving 8 bases between the germline ends.

The gene calls are TRBV6-1 and TRBJ2-2; 7 positions agree with TRBD2. Germline V CDR1 and CDR2: MNHNS, SASEGT. Trimming took 4 bases from V and 2 from J; bases not matched to a gene: 1. The CDR3 contains 14 residues. DNA for the CDR3: TGTGCCAGCAGTGGCGGGAGAAACACCGGGGAGCTGTTTTTT. As protein: CASSGGRNTGELFF.

The rearrangement joins TRBV7-2 to TRBJ1-2; perhaps TRBD1 as D (6 bases). V lost 5 bases and J lost 2, with 15 bases in between. This CDR3 is 15 amino acids long. The germline V gene has CDR1 SGHTA and CDR2 FQGNSA. The CDR3 DNA reads TGTGCCAGCAGCACAAAACAGGGAACAAACTATGGCTACACCTTC. Its translation: CASSTKQGTNYGYTF. Supplemented by reference TRBV7-2 and TRBJ1-2, the full variable domain reads GAGVSQSPSNKVTEKGKDVELRCDPISGHTALYWYRQSLGQGLEFLIYFQGNSAPDKSGLPSDRFSAERTGGSVSTLTIQRTQQEDSAVYLCASSTKQGTNYGYTFGSGTRLTVV.

The gene calls are TRBV21-1 and TRBJ2-7; TRBD2 was called by the table and not checked on the DNA. TRBV21-1 is recorded as a pseudogene. This CDR3 is 13 amino acids long. The CDR3 protein is CASSKSPTGEQYF. DNA for the CDR3: TGTGCCAGCAGCAAATCTCCGACGGGGGAGCAGTACTTC.

This rearrangement joins TRBV5-1 to TRBJ1-5; D is ambiguous. From germline, CDR1 is SGHRS and CDR2 YFSETQ. V was shortened by 6 bases and J by 4 bases, with 14 bases between the two germline ends. There are 14 residues in the CDR3. This chain's CDR3 is CASTDLPGNQPQHF. The DNA for the CDR3 is TGCGCCAGCACCGACCTCCCAGGAAATCAGCCCCAGCATTTT.

The chain combines TRBV5-1 with TRBJ1-3, with 7 bases lining up with TRBD1. The CDR3 has 16 residues. J was trimmed by 2 bases and V by 3 bases; bases with no gene match: 8. Germline-derived CDR1 and CDR2 are SGHRS and YFSETQ. CDR3 sequence: CASSSSQGLAGNTIYF. DNA for the CDR3: TGCGCCAGCAGCTCATCACAGGGGCTCGCTGGAAACACCATATATTTT. Full variable domain (rest looked up from reference TRBV5-1 and TRBJ1-3): KAGVTQTPRYLIKTRGQQVTLSCSPISGHRSVSWYQQTPGQGLQFLFEYFSETQRNKGNFPGRFSGRQFSNSRSEMNVSTLELGDSALYLCASSSSQGLAGNTIYFGEGSWLTVV.

The chain uses TRBV5-4 and TRBJ2-7, with TRBD1 as a possible D gene (5 bases). Between the trimmed V and J ends, which lost 4 bases and 3 bases, there was a span of 17 bases. The CDR3 length is 15 residues. CDR1 is SGHNT, CDR2 YYREEE, per germline (reference sequence). In nucleotides, the CDR3 is TGTGCCAGCAGCCCGCCAAGGGGTCATAACTACGAGCAGTACTTC. This sequence encodes CASSPPRGHNYEQYF.

V usage is TRBV18 and J usage is TRBJ1-2; weak D call: TRBD1 (5 bases). The germline V gene encodes CDR1 KGHSH and CDR2 LQKENI. The germline V and J ends were trimmed by 3 bases and 7 bases, with 9 bases remaining between them. The CDR3 length is 12 residues. The DNA of the CDR3 is TGTGCCAGCTCACCCCAGGGTTCTGGCTACACCTTC. As protein: CASSPQGSGYTF.

The V gene is TRBV27, the J gene TRBJ2-1, with TRBD1 as a possible D gene (6 bases). Germline V gene data show CDR1 as MNHEY and CDR2 as SMNVEV (reference sequence). This CDR3 region has 20 residues. Trimming took 7 bases from V and 8 from J, leaving 36 bases between them. CDR3 DNA: TGTGCCAGCATTTTTCGCATTTCGGTTACCGGGACACCCCCGGGTCATGAGCAGTTCTTC. Its translation is CASIFRISVTGTPPGHEQFF.

The chain joins TRBV21-1 to TRBJ1-1; the D segment call TRBD1 is taken from the table without a DNA check. TRBV21-1 is described as a pseudogene. This CDR3 spans 17 amino acids. CDR3 in DNA: TGTGCCAGCAGCAAACCGGCTGACGGACAGGCAGACACTGAAGCTTTCTTT. Translating gives CASSKPADGQADTEAFF.